The entry below describes one TCR beta chain. The length of the CDR3 is 17 residues. This sample was taken from a study of blood T cell repertoires in COVID-19. TCRdb's table, derived via immunoSEQ multiplex PCR, lists solely in-frame clones and lacks some. The sample yields 330,000 or so clones, around 90% seen once. This sequence joins TRBV21-1 and TRBJ1-1; TRBD1 is the table's D call and was not checked against the DNA. TRBV21-1 is labeled a pseudogene. Sequencing used peripheral blood. This clonotype was obtained from a woman aged 55-69 years with COVID-19, enrolled during active disease. The chain's CDR3 is CASSKRGRQGAYTEAFF. The DNA of the CDR3 is TGTGCCAGCAGCAAAAGGGGGAGGCAGGGGGCGTATACTGAAGCTTTCTTT.